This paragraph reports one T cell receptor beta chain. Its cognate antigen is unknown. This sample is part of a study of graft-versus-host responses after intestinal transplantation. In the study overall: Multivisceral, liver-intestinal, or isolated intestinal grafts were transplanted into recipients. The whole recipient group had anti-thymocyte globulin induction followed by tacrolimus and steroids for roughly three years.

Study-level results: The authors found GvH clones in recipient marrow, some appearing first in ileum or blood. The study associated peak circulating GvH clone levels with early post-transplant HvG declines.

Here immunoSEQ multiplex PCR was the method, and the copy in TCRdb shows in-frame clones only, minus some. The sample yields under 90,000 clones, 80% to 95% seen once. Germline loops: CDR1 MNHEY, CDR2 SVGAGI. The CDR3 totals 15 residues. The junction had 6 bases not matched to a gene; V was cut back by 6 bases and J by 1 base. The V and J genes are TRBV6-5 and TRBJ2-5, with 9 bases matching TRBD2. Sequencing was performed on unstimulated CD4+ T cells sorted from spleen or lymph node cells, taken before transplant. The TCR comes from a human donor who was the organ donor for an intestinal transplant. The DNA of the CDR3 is TGTGCCAGCAGAAGGGCGACTAGCGGCCAAGAGACCCAGTACTTC. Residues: CASRRATSGQETQYF.